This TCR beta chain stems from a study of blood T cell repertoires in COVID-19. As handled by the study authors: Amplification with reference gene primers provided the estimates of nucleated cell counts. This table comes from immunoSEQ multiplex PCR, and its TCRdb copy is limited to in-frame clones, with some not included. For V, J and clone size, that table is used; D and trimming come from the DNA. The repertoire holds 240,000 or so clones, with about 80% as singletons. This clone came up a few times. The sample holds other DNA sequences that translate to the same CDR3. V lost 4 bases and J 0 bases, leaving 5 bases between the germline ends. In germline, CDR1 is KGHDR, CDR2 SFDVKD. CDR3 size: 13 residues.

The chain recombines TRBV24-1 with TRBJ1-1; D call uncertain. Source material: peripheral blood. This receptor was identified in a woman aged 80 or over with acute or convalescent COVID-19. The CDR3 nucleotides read TGTGCCACCAGTGACCCCATGAACACTGAAGCTTTCTTT. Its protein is CATSDPMNTEAFF.